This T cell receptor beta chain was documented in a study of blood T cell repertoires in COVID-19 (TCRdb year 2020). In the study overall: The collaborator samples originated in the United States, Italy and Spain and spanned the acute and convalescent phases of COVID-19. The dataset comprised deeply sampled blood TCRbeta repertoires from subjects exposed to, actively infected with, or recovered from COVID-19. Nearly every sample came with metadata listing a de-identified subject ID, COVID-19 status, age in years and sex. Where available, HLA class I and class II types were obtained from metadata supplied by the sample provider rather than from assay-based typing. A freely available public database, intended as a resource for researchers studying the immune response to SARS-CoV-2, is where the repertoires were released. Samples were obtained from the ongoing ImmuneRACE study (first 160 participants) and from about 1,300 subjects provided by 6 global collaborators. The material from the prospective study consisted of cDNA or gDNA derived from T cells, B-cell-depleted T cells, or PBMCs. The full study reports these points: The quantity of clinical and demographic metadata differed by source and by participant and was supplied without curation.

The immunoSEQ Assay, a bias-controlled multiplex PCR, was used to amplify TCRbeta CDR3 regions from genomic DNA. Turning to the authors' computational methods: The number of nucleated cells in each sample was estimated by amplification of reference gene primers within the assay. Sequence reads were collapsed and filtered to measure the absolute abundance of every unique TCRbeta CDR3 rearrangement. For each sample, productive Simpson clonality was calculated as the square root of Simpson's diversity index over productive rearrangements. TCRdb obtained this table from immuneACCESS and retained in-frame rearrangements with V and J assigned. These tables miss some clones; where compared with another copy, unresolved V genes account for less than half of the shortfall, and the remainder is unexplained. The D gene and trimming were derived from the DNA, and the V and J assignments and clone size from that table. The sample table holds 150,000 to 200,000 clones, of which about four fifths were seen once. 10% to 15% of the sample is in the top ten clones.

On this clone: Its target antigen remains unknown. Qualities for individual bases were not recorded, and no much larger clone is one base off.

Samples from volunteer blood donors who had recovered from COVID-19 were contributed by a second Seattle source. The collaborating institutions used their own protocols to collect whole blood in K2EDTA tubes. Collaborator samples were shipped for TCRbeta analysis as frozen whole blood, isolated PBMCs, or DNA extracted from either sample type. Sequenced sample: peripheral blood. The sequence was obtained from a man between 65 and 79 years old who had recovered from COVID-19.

The DNA sequence is TGTGCCAGCAGCTTAGACGGAGTTGGCAATCAGCCCCAGCATTTT. Its amino acids are CASSLDGVGNQPQHF. This chain joins TRBV7-2 to TRBJ1-5; the D gene assignment is ambiguous. There are 15 amino acids in the CDR3, from cysteine to phenylalanine inclusive. The sequence is cut down to CDR3 DNA, 45 bases in frame from base 1. From the germline V gene, CDR1 is SGHTA and CDR2 is FQGNSA. The germline ends are 9 bases apart after V is trimmed by 1 base and J by 2 bases.